The 6 T cell receptor beta chains below come from one sample, sequenced in a study of T cell repertoires in cytomegalovirus infection. These receptors lack a known antigen. Each CDR3 protein is one row after TCRdb ran MiXCR on the reads. This sample has roughly 500,000 distinct CDR3 sequences, with 25% to 35% found just once. Source: cultured PBMCs, taken from culture after CMV antigen stimulation. Every receptor here comes from a human donor in good health (CMV status not recorded). Some clones in this sample may be carry-over from other donors' samples.

This clonotype was found many times. V gene TRBV19 combines with J gene TRBJ2-5, with D hard to call. V dropped 0 bases and J dropped 1 base, with 12 bases sitting between them. Germline CDR1 is LNHDA and CDR2 is SQIVND (reference sequence). The CDR3 totals 16 residues. The CDR3 protein is CASSIDSPGAQETQYF. CDR3 nucleotide sequence: TGTGCCAGTAGTATAGATTCACCTGGCGCCCAAGAGACCCAGTACTTC. Together with reference TRBV19 and TRBJ2-5, the CDR3 gives the full variable domain: DGGITQSPKYLFRKEGQNVTLSCEQNLNHDAMYWYRQDPGQGLRLIYYSQIVNDFQKGDIAEGYSVSREKKESFPLTVTSAQKNPTAFYLCASSIDSPGAQETQYFGPGTRLLVL.

The rearrangement uses TRBV7-2 and TRBJ2-7, with 8 nucleotides matching TRBD1. V shed 7 bases, J shed 3 bases, and the junction held 11 bases outside the gene matches. Germline-derived CDR1 and CDR2 are SGHTA and FQGNSA. The CDR3 is 15 residues long. The CDR3 DNA is TGTGCCAGCACCCGGCCCGGGACAGGTCGCTACGAGCAGTACTTC. Translating gives CASTRPGTGRYEQYF.

This chain connects TRBV6-2 or TRBV6-3 to TRBJ2-7; 11 bases align to TRBD2. The CDR3 is 14 amino acids. The V gene end was trimmed by 6 bases and the J gene end by 7 bases; junction bases not matched to a gene: 8. Germline CDR1 is MNHEY and CDR2 is SVGEGT. The CDR3 reads CASRKLAGEGEQYV. CDR3 DNA: TGTGCCAGCAGAAAACTAGCGGGAGAGGGTGAGCAGTACGTC.

This sequence joins TRBV5-4 and TRBJ2-5; 7 nucleotides match TRBD2. V gave up 5 bases and J gave up 4 bases; unmatched junction bases: 8. Germline V gene sequence: CDR1 SGHNT, CDR2 YYREEE (reference sequence). There are 14 residues in the CDR3. In nucleotides, the CDR3 is TGTGCCAGCAGTGAAGGACTAGTCGGAGAGACCCAGTACTTC. This sequence encodes CASSEGLVGETQYF.

The rearrangement uses TRBV6-1 and TRBJ1-4, with TRBD1 as a possible D gene (5 bases). V lost 4 bases and J 6 bases, leaving 12 bases between the germline ends. Germline assignment: CDR1 MNHNS and CDR2 SASEGT. The CDR3 runs 14 residues. The CDR3, as DNA: TGTGCCAGCAGTGTGACAGTGCTCGATGAAAAACTGTTTTTT. It specifies CASSVTVLDEKLFF.

V gene TRBV19 combines with J gene TRBJ2-1; 13 bases are a match to TRBD2. Germline trimming cut 6 bases from V and 3 bases from J; bases unmatched to any gene: 8. From germline, CDR1 is LNHDA and CDR2 SQIVND (reference sequence). The CDR3 consists of 17 residues. CDR3 coding DNA: TGTGCCAGTAGCTCAGCCGGGACTAGCGGGATCTACAATGAGCAGTTCTTC. This codes for CASSSAGTSGIYNEQFF.